In this sample, the clone carrying this TCR beta chain turned up once. The protocol was immunoSEQ multiplex PCR, while the TCRdb copy is restricted to in-frame clones and leaves out a portion. The sample lists 95,000 to 130,000 clones; over 75% were seen once. This sample was included in a study of T cell responses to AZD1222 COVID-19 vaccine. V gave up 4 bases and J gave up 3 bases; unmatched junction bases: 0. The CDR3 has 12 residues. The germline gives CDR1 MGHDK, CDR2 SYGVNS. The sample here was peripheral blood, taken on day 0 of MenACWY control vaccination. This chain joins TRBV25-1 and TRBJ2-7; 7 bases agree with TRBD1. This TCR was sampled from an adult in good health. DNA of the CDR3: TGTGCCAGCAGTGGGGACAGCTACGAGCAGTACTTC. Translating it yields CASSGDSYEQYF.